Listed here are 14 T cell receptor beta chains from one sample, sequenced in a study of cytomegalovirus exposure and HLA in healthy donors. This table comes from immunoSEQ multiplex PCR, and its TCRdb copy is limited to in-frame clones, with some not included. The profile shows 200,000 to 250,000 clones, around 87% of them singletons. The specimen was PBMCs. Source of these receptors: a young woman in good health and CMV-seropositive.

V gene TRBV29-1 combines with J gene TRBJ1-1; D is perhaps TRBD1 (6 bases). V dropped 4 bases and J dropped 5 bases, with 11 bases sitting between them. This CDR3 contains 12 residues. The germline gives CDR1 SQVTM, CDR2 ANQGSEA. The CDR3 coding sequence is TGCAGCGTTGTCCCTACAGGGACTGAAGCTTTCTTT. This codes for CSVVPTGTEAFF.

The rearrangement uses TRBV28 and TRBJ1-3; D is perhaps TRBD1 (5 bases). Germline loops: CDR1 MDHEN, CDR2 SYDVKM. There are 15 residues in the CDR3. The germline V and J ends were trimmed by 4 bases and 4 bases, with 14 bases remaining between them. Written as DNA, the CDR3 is TGTGCCAGCAGTTCCGGGCAGGGAGGAGGAAACACCATATATTTT. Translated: CASSSGQGGGNTIYF.

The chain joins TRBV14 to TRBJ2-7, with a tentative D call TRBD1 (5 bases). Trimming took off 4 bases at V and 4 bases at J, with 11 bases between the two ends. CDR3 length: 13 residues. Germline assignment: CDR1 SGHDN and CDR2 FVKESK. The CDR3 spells CASSPGHLYEQYF. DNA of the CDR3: TGTGCCAGCAGCCCAGGACACCTTTACGAGCAGTACTTC.

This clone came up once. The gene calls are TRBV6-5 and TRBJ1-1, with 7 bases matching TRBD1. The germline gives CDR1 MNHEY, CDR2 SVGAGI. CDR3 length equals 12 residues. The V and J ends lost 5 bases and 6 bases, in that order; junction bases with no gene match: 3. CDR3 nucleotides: TGTGCCAGCAGTAGACAGGGCGCTGAAGCTTTCTTT. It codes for CASSRQGAEAFF.

Here the CDR3 DNA reads TGTGCCAGCAGTTTAAAGGGTCGGGGACAGGGGAATGGTGAAGCTTTCTTT. It yields the protein CASSLKGRGQGNGEAFF. The rearrangement joins TRBV27 to TRBJ1-1; 10 bases map to TRBD1. The CDR3 has 17 amino acids. Trimming removed 2 bases from V and 7 bases from J; junction bases left unmatched: 13. The germline V gene has CDR1 MNHEY and CDR2 SMNVEV (reference sequence).

The CDR3 is CASRDDRWAHGYTF. The CDR3 DNA reads TGTGCCAGCAGGGATGACAGGTGGGCTCATGGCTACACCTTC. The rearrangement links TRBV27 to TRBJ1-2; D is perhaps TRBD1 (6 bases). Trimming pared 6 bases from V and 6 bases from J, leaving 17 bases between. Germline values: CDR1 MNHEY, CDR2 SMNVEV (reference sequence). The CDR3 contains 14 residues.

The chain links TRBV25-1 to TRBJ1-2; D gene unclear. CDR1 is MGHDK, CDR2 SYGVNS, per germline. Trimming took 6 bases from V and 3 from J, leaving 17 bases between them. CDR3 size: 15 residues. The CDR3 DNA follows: TGTGCCAGCAGCGACCCACGGAGAGCGGACTATGGCTACACCTTC. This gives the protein CASSDPRRADYGYTF.

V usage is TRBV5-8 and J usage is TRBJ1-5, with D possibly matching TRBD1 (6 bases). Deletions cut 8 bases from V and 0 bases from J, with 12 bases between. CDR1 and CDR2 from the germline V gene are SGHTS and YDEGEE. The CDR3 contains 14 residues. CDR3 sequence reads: CASTQGYSNQPQHF. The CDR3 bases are TGTGCCAGTACTCAGGGGTATAGCAATCAGCCCCAGCATTTT.

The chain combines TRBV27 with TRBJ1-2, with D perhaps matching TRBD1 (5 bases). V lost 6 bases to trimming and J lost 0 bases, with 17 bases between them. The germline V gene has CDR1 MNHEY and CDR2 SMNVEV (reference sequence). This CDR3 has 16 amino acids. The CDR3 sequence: CASSSLTEVTNYGYTF. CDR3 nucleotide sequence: TGTGCCAGCAGCTCCCTGACAGAGGTCACTAACTATGGCTACACCTTC.

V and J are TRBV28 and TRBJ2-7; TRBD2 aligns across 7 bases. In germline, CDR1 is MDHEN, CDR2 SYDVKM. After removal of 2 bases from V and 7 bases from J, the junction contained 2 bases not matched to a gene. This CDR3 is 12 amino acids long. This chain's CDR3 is CASSLTGGEQYF. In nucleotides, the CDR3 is TGTGCCAGCAGTTTAACCGGGGGGGAGCAGTACTTC.

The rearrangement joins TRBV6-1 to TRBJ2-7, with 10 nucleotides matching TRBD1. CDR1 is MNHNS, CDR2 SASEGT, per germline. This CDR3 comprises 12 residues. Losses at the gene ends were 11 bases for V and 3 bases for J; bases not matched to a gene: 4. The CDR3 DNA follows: TGTGCCGCACGGACAGGGGGCTACGAGCAGTACTTC. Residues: CAARTGGYEQYF.

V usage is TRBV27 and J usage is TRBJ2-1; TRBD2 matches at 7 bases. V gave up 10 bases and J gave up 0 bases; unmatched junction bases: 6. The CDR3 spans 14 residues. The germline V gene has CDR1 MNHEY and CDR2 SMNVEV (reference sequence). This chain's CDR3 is CATFGEGSYNEQFF. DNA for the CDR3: TGTGCCACCTTCGGGGAGGGCTCCTACAATGAGCAGTTCTTC.

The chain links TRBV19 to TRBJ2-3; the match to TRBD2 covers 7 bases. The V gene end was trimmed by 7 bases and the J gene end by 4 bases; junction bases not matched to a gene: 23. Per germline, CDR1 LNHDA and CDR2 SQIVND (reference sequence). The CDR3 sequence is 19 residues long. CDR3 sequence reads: CASTSMGLGREPRPDTQYF. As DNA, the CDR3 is TGTGCCAGTACCAGTATGGGGCTTGGGCGGGAGCCCCGACCAGATACGCAGTATTTT.

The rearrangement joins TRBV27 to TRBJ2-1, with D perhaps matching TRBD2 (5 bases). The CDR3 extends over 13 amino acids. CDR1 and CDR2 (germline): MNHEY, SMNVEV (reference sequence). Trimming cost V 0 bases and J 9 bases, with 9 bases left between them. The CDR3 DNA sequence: TGTGCCAGCAGTTTATCTATGGCGGGTGAGCAGTTCTTC. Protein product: CASSLSMAGEQFF.